The present TCR beta chain was sequenced within a study of PD-1 blockade in classical Hodgkin lymphoma. The study, taken as a whole, reports: Diversity in CD4+ TCRs, unlike that measured in CD8+ TCRs, had risen significantly by C4D1.

Method: immunoSEQ multiplex PCR; TCRdb's copy keeps in-frame clones and lacks some. The top ten hold roughly 8.8% of the sample, which has tens of thousands of clones, roughly 87% seen once. With regard to this clone: Its specificity is not known.

The sample's time point: cycle 4 day 1 (C4D1), after five to seven weeks of nivolumab. Every one of the patients relapsed after autologous stem cell transplantation (brentuximab vedotin exposure was variable). The germline V gene has CDR1 LNHDA and CDR2 SQIVND (reference sequence). Trimming pared 5 bases from V and 9 bases from J, leaving 14 bases between. The CDR3 extends over 13 amino acids. The specimen was peripheral blood mononuclear cells (PBMCs), collected before the fourth cycle of nivolumab. The TCR sequence derives from a human donor with classical Hodgkin lymphoma. The chain links TRBV19 to TRBJ1-5, with D unclear. The CDR3 sequence is CASSPQVRGPQHF. The CDR3, as DNA: TGTGCCAGTAGTCCCCAGGTCAGAGGGCCCCAGCATTTT.